These 20 T cell receptor beta chains originate from one sample sequenced in a study of CD8 T cells in Susac syndrome. With random hexamers, reverse transcription was performed on roughly 0.5 to 1 ug of RNA. MiXCR was run by TCRdb on the immunoSEQ multiplex PCR reads, yielding one entry per CDR3 protein. The sample lists over 100,000 distinct CDR3 sequences, 85% to 95% occurring once. The sequenced sample consisted of CD8+ T cells from PBMCs. All receptors derive from a human donor in good health.

This chain's CDR3 is CASSPAGYEQYF. CDR3 DNA: TGTGCCAGCAGTCCGGCGGGGTACGAGCAGTACTTC. V and J are TRBV14 and TRBJ2-7; the D gene is possibly TRBD2 (6 bases). The V gene lost 6 bases and the J gene lost 4 bases, with 10 bases spanning the gap. This CDR3 is built from 12 residues. The V gene's germline CDR1 is SGHDN and CDR2 FVKESK.

This chain links TRBV4-3 with TRBJ1-2, with D unresolved. This CDR3 contains 15 residues. V was cut by 0 bases and J by 4 bases, with 12 bases left in between. CDR1 is LGHNA and CDR2 is YSLEER in the germline V gene. CDR3 nucleotides: TGCGCCAGCAGCCAAGACACGGGGTATGGCTATGGCTACACCTTC. As protein: CASSQDTGYGYGYTF.

J is TRBJ2-5 and V is TRBV7-2; D is tentatively TRBD1 or TRBD2 (7 bases each). The CDR3 is 15 residues long. The V and J ends lost 7 bases and 3 bases respectively, with 18 bases between them. Germline loops: CDR1 SGHTA, CDR2 FQGNSA. CDR3 sequence: CASILDREGKETQYF. CDR3 in DNA: TGTGCCAGCATCCTCGACAGGGAGGGGAAAGAGACCCAGTACTTC.

The chain is built from TRBV10-3 and TRBJ2-3, with D possibly being TRBD2 (6 bases). Between the trimmed V and J ends, which lost 3 bases and 3 bases, there was a span of 7 bases. CDR1 and CDR2 (germline): ENHRY, SYGVKD. This CDR3 is built from 13 residues. As DNA, the CDR3 is TGTGCCATCAGTGACCGGGAGACAGATACGCAGTATTTT. Translation: CAISDRETDTQYF.

The chain is built from TRBV7-9 and TRBJ2-7; D gene ambiguous. V lost 4 bases, J lost 5 bases, and 15 bases lay in between. This CDR3 is built from 14 residues. Germline loops: CDR1 SEHNR, CDR2 FQNEAQ (reference sequence). The CDR3 DNA reads TGTGCCAGCAGCTCAGACTCGGCCCCCAACGAGCAGTACTTC. Its translation: CASSSDSAPNEQYF. Full variable domain (rest looked up from reference TRBV7-9 and TRBJ2-7): DTGVSQNPRHKITKRGQNVTFRCDPISEHNRLYWYRQTLGQGPEFLTYFQNEAQLEKSRLLSDRFSAERPKGSFSTLEIQRTEQGDSAMYLCASSSDSAPNEQYFGPGTRLTVT.

V and J are TRBV30 and TRBJ1-2; no clear D gene. Trimming took 5 bases from V and 4 from J, leaving 11 bases between them. Germline CDR1 and CDR2: GTSNPN and SVGIG (reference sequence). The length of the CDR3 is 12 residues. The CDR3 reads CAWSDGAYGYTF. CDR3 nucleotide sequence: TGTGCCTGGTCGGACGGCGCCTATGGCTACACCTTC.

The chain combines TRBV12-3 or TRBV12-4 with TRBJ1-1; 7 nucleotides match TRBD1. The CDR3 runs 14 residues. The junction had 5 bases not matched to a gene; V was cut back by 3 bases and J by 4 bases. Here the CDR3 reads CASSFSSGGTEAFF. The CDR3 DNA reads TGTGCCAGCAGTTTTTCATCAGGGGGCACTGAAGCTTTCTTT.

The rearrangement uses TRBV7-2 and TRBJ2-7, with D perhaps matching TRBD1 (6 bases). Germline CDR1 is SGHTA and CDR2 is FQGNSA. The CDR3 contains 13 residues. Trimming removed 7 bases at V and 6 bases at J, with 16 bases between. The CDR3: CASTPNTGREQYF. For the CDR3, the DNA is TGTGCCAGCACCCCGAACACAGGGCGCGAGCAGTACTTC.

The CDR3 sequence is CASTHRGGYYEQYF. As DNA, the CDR3 is TGTGCCAGCACTCACCGGGGGGGATACTACGAGCAGTACTTC. The rearrangement links TRBV6-5 to TRBJ2-7, with TRBD2 matching 8 bases. Germline V gives CDR1 MNHEY, CDR2 SVGAGI. The V and J ends lost 7 bases and 3 bases, in that order; junction bases with no gene match: 8. The CDR3 is 14 residues long.

CDR3 sequence (DNA): TGTGCCAGCAGTCCCGACGCCCTCAATGGCTACACCTTC. This codes for CASSPDALNGYTF. This sequence joins TRBV7-2 and TRBJ1-2; D is ambiguous. V was shortened by 6 bases and J by 6 bases, with 14 bases between the two germline ends. Germline V gives CDR1 SGHTA, CDR2 FQGNSA. The CDR3 runs 13 residues.

The V and J genes are TRBV29-1 and TRBJ1-5; D possibly corresponds to TRBD1 (6 bases). This CDR3 region has 14 residues. The germline V and J ends were trimmed by 1 base and 4 bases, with 11 bases remaining between them. Germline assignment: CDR1 SQVTM and CDR2 ANQGSEA. As DNA, the CDR3 is TGCAGCGTTGAAGTGGGGACACCAAATCAGCCCCAGCATTTT. Protein sequence: CSVEVGTPNQPQHF.

V and J are TRBV19 and TRBJ1-5; possibly TRBD1 for D (5 bases). This CDR3 is built from 14 residues. Deletions cut 5 bases from V and 6 bases from J, with 14 bases between. CDR1 LNHDA and CDR2 SQIVND come from the germline V gene (reference sequence). For the CDR3, the DNA is TGTGCCAGTAGTCCGGGGCTAGGGAGTCAGCCCCAGCATTTT. It yields the protein CASSPGLGSQPQHF.

The CDR3 spells CASSLGGQGATVYEQYF. Written as DNA, the CDR3 is TGTGCCAGCAGCTTAGGAGGACAGGGGGCGACAGTATACGAGCAGTACTTC. The chain couples TRBV7-8 to TRBJ2-7, with 11 bases identical to TRBD1. In germline, CDR1 is SGHVS, CDR2 FQNEAQ. The length of the CDR3 is 17 residues. Trimming cost V 1 base and J 4 bases; bases outside gene matches: 9.

This chain joins TRBV19 and TRBJ2-1; 8 positions match TRBD1. Germline CDR1 and CDR2: LNHDA and SQIVND (reference sequence). CDR3 length: 13 residues. After removal of 6 bases from V and 10 bases from J, the junction contained 8 bases not matched to a gene. In nucleotides, the CDR3 is TGTGCCAGTAGGTATGACAGGACAGGGGAGCAGTTCTTC. This gives the protein CASRYDRTGEQFF.

The rearrangement links TRBV7-2 to TRBJ2-6; possibly TRBD1 for D (5 bases). The CDR3 contains 17 residues. V shed 5 bases and J shed 4 bases, with 18 bases lying between them. The germline V gene encodes CDR1 SGHTA and CDR2 FQGNSA. CDR3 sequence: CASSAPYRPAGANVLTF. CDR3 coding DNA: TGTGCCAGCAGCGCTCCCTACAGGCCAGCGGGGGCCAACGTCCTGACTTTC.

The CDR3 spells CASTLDPPSGRAYEQYF. The CDR3 bases are TGTGCCAGCACCCTTGACCCTCCTAGCGGGAGGGCCTACGAGCAGTACTTC. This sequence joins TRBV7-9 and TRBJ2-7; 12 bases match TRBD2. The CDR3 has 17 amino acids. J lost 2 bases, V lost 7 bases, and 12 bases had no gene match. Germline CDR1 reads SEHNR; CDR2 reads FQNEAQ (reference sequence).

The CDR3 is CATGTSGAMNTGELFF. The CDR3 DNA sequence: TGTGCCACCGGGACTAGCGGAGCTATGAACACCGGGGAGCTGTTTTTT. This chain uses TRBV11-2 with TRBJ2-2; 11 bases are shared with TRBD2. The germline CDR1 and CDR2 sequences are SGHAT and FQNNGV. The CDR3 is 16 amino acids. V lost 10 bases and J lost 1; bases outside the gene matches: 8.

V gene TRBV7-9 combines with J gene TRBJ1-2; a possible D gene is TRBD1 (6 bases). The V gene lost 0 bases and the J gene lost 5 bases, with 13 bases spanning the gap. The CDR3 spans 15 residues. Germline V gene sequence: CDR1 SEHNR, CDR2 FQNEAQ (reference sequence). CDR3 DNA: TGTGCCAGCAGCTTAGCCCCCGTGGGGGCGTATGGCTACACCTTC. Its translation: CASSLAPVGAYGYTF. Together with reference TRBV7-9 and TRBJ1-2, the CDR3 gives the full variable domain: DTGVSQNPRHKITKRGQNVTFRCDPISEHNRLYWYRQTLGQGPEFLTYFQNEAQLEKSRLLSDRFSAERPKGSFSTLEIQRTEQGDSAMYLCASSLAPVGAYGYTFGSGTRLTVV.

This sequence joins TRBV12-3 or TRBV12-4 and TRBJ2-3; 10 nucleotides line up with TRBD2. The CDR3 runs 19 residues. V shed 7 bases, J shed 0 bases, and the junction held 16 bases outside the gene matches. The CDR3 nucleotides are TGTGCCAGCACCTCTATGCTAGCGGGGGTGCCTTATAGCACAGATACGCAGTATTTT. Translation: CASTSMLAGVPYSTDTQYF.

V is TRBV9 and J is TRBJ1-2; D possibly corresponds to TRBD1 (5 bases). Trimming pared 2 bases from V and 4 bases from J, leaving 9 bases between. In germline, CDR1 is SGDLS, CDR2 YYNGEE. The CDR3 consists of 13 residues. The CDR3 here is CASSVDGTYGYTF. The CDR3, as DNA: TGTGCCAGCAGCGTTGACGGGACCTATGGCTACACCTTC. The entire variable domain, with the rest obtained from reference TRBV9 and TRBJ1-2, is as follows: DSGVTQTPKHLITATGQRVTLRCSPRSGDLSVYWYQQSLDQGLQFLIQYYNGEERAKGNILERFSAQQFPDLHSELNLSSLELGDSALYFCASSVDGTYGYTFGSGTRLTVV.